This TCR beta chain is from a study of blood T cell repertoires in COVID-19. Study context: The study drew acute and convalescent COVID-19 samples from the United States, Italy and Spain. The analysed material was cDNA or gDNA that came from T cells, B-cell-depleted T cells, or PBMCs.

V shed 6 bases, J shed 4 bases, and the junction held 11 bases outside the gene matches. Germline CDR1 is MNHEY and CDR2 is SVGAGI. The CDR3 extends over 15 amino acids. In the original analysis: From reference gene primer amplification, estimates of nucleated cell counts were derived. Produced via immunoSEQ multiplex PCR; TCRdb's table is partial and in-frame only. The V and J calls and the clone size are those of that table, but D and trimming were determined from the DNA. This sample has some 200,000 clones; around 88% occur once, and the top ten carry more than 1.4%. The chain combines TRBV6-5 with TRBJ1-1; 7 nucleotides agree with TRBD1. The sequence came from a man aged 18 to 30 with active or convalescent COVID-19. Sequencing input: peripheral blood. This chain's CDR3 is CASRWGTAPGTEAFF. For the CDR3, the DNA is TGTGCCAGCAGATGGGGGACAGCCCCGGGCACTGAAGCTTTCTTT.